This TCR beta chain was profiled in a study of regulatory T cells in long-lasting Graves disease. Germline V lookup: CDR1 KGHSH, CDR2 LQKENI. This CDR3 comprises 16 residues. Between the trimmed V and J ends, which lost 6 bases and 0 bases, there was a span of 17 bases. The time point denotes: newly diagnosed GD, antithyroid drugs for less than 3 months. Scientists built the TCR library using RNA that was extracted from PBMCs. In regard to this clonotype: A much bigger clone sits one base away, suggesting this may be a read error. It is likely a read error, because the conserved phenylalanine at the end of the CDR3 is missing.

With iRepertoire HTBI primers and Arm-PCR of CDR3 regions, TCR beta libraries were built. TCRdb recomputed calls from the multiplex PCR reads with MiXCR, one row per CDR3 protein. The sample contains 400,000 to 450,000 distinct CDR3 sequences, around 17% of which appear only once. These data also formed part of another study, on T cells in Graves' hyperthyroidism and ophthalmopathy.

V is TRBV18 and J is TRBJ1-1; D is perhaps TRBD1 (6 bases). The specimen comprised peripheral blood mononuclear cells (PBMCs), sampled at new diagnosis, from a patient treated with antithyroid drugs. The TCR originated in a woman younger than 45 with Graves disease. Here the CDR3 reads CASSPAQGSMNTEAFL. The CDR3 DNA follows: TGTGCCAGCTCCCCCGCTCAGGGGTCTATGAACACTGAAGCTTTCCTT.